What follows is one T cell receptor (beta chain) and its context. This clonotype was seen ten or more times. Its antigen remains unidentified. Nothing much larger sits one base from this clone, and base qualities are not available. These data belong to a study of neurological immune-mediated disorders (dated by TCRdb to the late 2010s). About the study as a whole: The study compared peripheral blood TCR-beta repertoires of HTLV-I-associated myelopathy (HAM/TSP) patients, multiple sclerosis patients and healthy controls using UMI-based sequencing. Alongside PBMC samples, the set of about 100 TCR-beta libraries contained longitudinal samples, technical triplicates, and paired CD4+ and CD8+ T-cell subsets that had been sorted. The cohort comprised 68 subjects: 15 or so HAM/TSP patients, some 34 multiple sclerosis patients and 20 or so healthy controls.

To synthesize cDNA, template-switch 5'RACE was performed with a primer carrying a 10-nucleotide random unique molecular identifier so that each TCR transcript was tagged. Each sequencing run produced over 200 million TCR-beta sequences covering 15-18 subjects. The RNeasy kit was used to extract total RNA. The KAPA Real-time Library Amplification kit was used to amplify TCR-beta VDJ regions with primers targeting the TCR constant region and the 5'RACE anchor. A first PCR added sample indexes and Illumina adaptors, and a second PCR then raised library yield. The roughly 650 bp TCR product was size-selected on a 2% E-gel SizeSelection system after Ampure bead purification. Before pooling, library quality was checked on a Bioanalyzer, concentration was measured with Qubit, and libraries were quantified with the Kapa Library Quantification kit. Paired-end 2 x 150 bp sequencing of the libraries was performed on an Illumina HiSeq 2500. To increase sequence diversity, roughly 24-32% phiX was spiked into each library pool. The authors processed their data as follows. Quality-filtered reads were processed with the UMI-based MiGEC pipeline, and over 85% of raw TCR sequences were removed by the MiGEC pipeline during error correction. IMGT germline references were used for alignment of VDJ genes, and clonotypes were defined by a unique CDR3 amino acid sequence together with V-J genes. Clonal expansion, Shannon diversity and CDR3 relatedness (CalcPairwiseDistances, ClusterSamples) were evaluated with VDJtools, and phylogenetic trees were built with CLCbio workbench. Expanded clones were defined as having at least 8 unique UMIs, based on coefficient-of-variation modelling across technical triplicates. Using fastp trimming at Q25 and MiXCR clonotype assembly, TCRdb reanalyzed the public sequencing data and kept in-frame beta chains. Here each entry gathers all rows of one CDR3 protein and keeps the most common genes and DNA. The V and J calls and clone size come from TCRdb's table, not from the authors' own analysis. The sample profile shows tens of thousands of distinct CDR3 sequences; about 9.7% of them were found once. Clones ranked in the top ten supply less than 2% of the sample.

Healthy controls were blood bank volunteers in Maryland, USA. For unsorted PBMC libraries, 2 million PBMCs were used after storage in RNAlater at -80 degrees C until RNA extraction. Peripheral blood was subjected to Ficoll-Hypaque density gradient centrifugation to isolate PBMCs, which were then cryopreserved in liquid nitrogen. General study outcomes and caveats: TCR clonal expansion was greatest in HAM/TSP patients and smallest in MS patients, who ranked below even healthy controls. No identical CDR3 amino acid sequences were found to be shared among expanded clones across subjects, suggesting that TCR-beta repertoires were private in all groups.

Counted from cysteine to phenylalanine, this CDR3 has 19 amino acids. The kept DNA is CDR3 alone, 57 bases in frame from the first base. Looking up the germline V gene (reference sequence) yields CDR1 MNHEY and CDR2 SMNVEV. V was cut back by 10 bases and J by 0 bases, leaving a gap of 25 bases between them. The sample taken for sequencing was PBMCs. The chain is encoded by TRBV27 joined to TRBJ1-6; TRBD1 is perhaps the D gene, given 5 matching bases. This sequence originates from a man in his fifties or sixties in good health. The CDR3: CAKSWGGHVSGSYNSPLHF. Read as DNA, the sequence is TGTGCCAAATCCTGGGGAGGACACGTCTCCGGCTCCTATAATTCACCCCTCCACTTT.